The 11 T cell receptor beta chains presented below share a single source sample, sequenced in a study of blood T cell repertoires in COVID-19. Data came from immunoSEQ multiplex PCR; TCRdb stores just in-frame clones and leaves some out. The sample has approximately 140,000 clones, 75% to 90% seen once. Specimen: peripheral blood. These receptors were taken from a man aged 70 or older with acute or convalescent COVID-19.

The chain carries TRBV6-5 and TRBJ2-7; TRBD1 is a possible D gene (5 bases). The CDR3 runs 11 residues. V dropped 10 bases and J dropped 6 bases, with 13 bases sitting between them. The V gene's germline CDR1 is MNHEY and CDR2 SVGAGI. The CDR3 sequence: CATQLGREQYF. The CDR3 bases are TGTGCCACGCAATTGGGGCGCGAGCAGTACTTC.

The gene calls are TRBV5-6 and TRBJ2-2; a possible D gene is TRBD1 (6 bases). Trimming cost V 4 bases and J 3 bases, with 13 bases left between them. Germline CDR1 reads SGHDT; CDR2 reads YYEEEE. The CDR3 sequence is 15 residues long. The CDR3 reads CASSRASGDTGELFF. The CDR3 DNA follows: TGTGCCAGCAGCCGCGCTTCAGGGGACACCGGGGAGCTGTTTTTT.

The CDR3 region is CASSLRFAGEDNEQFF. The CDR3 region has the DNA TGCGCCAGCAGCTTGAGATTCGCGGGGGAAGACAATGAGCAGTTCTTC. V and J are TRBV5-1 and TRBJ2-1, with TRBD2 matching over 7 bases. V lost 1 base to trimming and J lost 5 bases; unmatched junction nucleotides: 9. CDR3 length: 16 residues. From germline, CDR1 is SGHRS and CDR2 YFSETQ.

This rearrangement joins TRBV18 to TRBJ2-7; 7 bases map to TRBD1. The CDR3 is 13 residues long. The V and J ends lost 3 bases and 6 bases, in that order; junction bases with no gene match: 5. Per germline, CDR1 KGHSH and CDR2 LQKENI. In DNA form, the CDR3 reads TGTGCCAGCTCACCGATTTCAGGGGGCGAGCAGTACTTC. As protein: CASSPISGGEQYF. Drawing the rest from reference TRBV18 and TRBJ2-7, the complete variable domain is NAGVMQNPRHLVRRRGQEARLRCSPMKGHSHVYWYRQLPEEGLKFMVYLQKENIIDESGMPKERFSAEFPKEGPSILRIQQVVRGDSAAYFCASSPISGGEQYFGPGTRLTVT.

CDR3 DNA: TGTGCCAGCTCGTCTGGGCTAGCGGTAAATGAGCAGTTCTTC. The encoded protein is CASSSGLAVNEQFF. The chain combines TRBV14 with TRBJ2-1, with 7 bases fitting TRBD2. V gave up 8 bases and J gave up 7 bases; unmatched junction bases: 11. The CDR3 spans 14 residues. Germline CDR1 reads SGHDN; CDR2 reads FVKESK.

The chain is built from TRBV24-1 and TRBJ2-1, with 11 positions matching TRBD1. V dropped 1 base and J dropped 5; count of bases not matched to a gene: 6. There are 17 residues in the CDR3. Germline lookup yields CDR1 KGHDR and CDR2 SFDVKD. The CDR3 here is CATSDFLGQGAHNEQFF. The CDR3 DNA follows: TGTGCCACCAGTGATTTTCTTGGACAGGGGGCCCACAATGAGCAGTTCTTC.

The genes are TRBV28 and TRBJ1-5, with 8 bases lining up with TRBD1. The ends lost 8 bases at V and 7 bases at J; junction bases unmatched: 10. The CDR3 has 14 amino acids. From germline, CDR1 is MDHEN and CDR2 SYDVKM. The CDR3 DNA reads as TGTGCCAGCTCATCAGGGGGCGAGTGGCAGCCCCAGCATTTT. It is translated as CASSSGGEWQPQHF.

The chain is built from TRBV19 and TRBJ2-3; 7 bases fit TRBD2. Germline CDR1 is LNHDA and CDR2 is SQIVND (reference sequence). The CDR3 consists of 13 residues. V gave up 6 bases and J gave up 5 bases; unmatched junction bases: 5. CDR3 DNA sequence: TGTGCCAGTAGACTTGGGGGGGGAGATACGCAGTATTTT. Translating gives CASRLGGGDTQYF.

This sequence joins TRBV7-9 and TRBJ2-1, with a weak D call TRBD2 (6 bases). Deletions cut 5 bases from V and 5 bases from J, with 22 bases between. Germline CDR1 and CDR2: SEHNR and FQNEAQ (reference sequence). There are 17 residues in the CDR3. Here the CDR3 reads CASSPLFYGRVDNEQFF. CDR3 nucleotide sequence: TGTGCCAGCAGCCCTCTGTTCTACGGGAGAGTAGACAATGAGCAGTTCTTC. The full variable domain, with the rest looked up from reference TRBV7-9 and TRBJ2-1, is DTGVSQNPRHKITKRGQNVTFRCDPISEHNRLYWYRQTLGQGPEFLTYFQNEAQLEKSRLLSDRFSAERPKGSFSTLEIQRTEQGDSAMYLCASSPLFYGRVDNEQFFGPGTRLTVL.

This clone was counted a few times. The J gene is TRBJ1-5, the V gene TRBV19; TRBD1 matches 8 bases. Germline lookup yields CDR1 LNHDA and CDR2 SQIVND (reference sequence). J lost 9 bases, V lost 4 bases, and 11 bases had no gene match. This CDR3 region has 15 residues. CDR3 amino acids: CASSNRQGIGGPQHF. The CDR3 coding sequence is TGTGCCAGTAGTAACCGACAGGGGATAGGAGGGCCCCAGCATTTT.

Only one count was recorded for this clone. The V call is TRBV6-5, the J call TRBJ2-3; the match to TRBD2 covers 9 bases. The germline CDR1 and CDR2 sequences are MNHEY and SVGAGI. Losses at the gene ends were 7 bases for V and 2 bases for J; bases not matched to a gene: 4. This CDR3 has 14 amino acids. CDR3 amino acids: CASNPSGDTDTQYF. The CDR3, as DNA: TGTGCCAGCAACCCTAGCGGGGACACAGATACGCAGTATTTT.